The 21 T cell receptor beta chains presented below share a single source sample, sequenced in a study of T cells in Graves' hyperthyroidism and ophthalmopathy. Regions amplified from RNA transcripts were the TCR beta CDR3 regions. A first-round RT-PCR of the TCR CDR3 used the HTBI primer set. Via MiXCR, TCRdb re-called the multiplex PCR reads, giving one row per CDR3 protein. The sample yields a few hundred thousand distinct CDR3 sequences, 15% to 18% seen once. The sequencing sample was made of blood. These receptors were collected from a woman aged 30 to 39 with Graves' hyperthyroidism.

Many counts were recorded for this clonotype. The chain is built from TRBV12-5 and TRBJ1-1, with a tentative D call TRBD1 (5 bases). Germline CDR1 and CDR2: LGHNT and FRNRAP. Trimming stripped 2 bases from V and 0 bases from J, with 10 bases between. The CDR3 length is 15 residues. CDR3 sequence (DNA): TGTGCTAGTGGTTTGATTCGGGGCTTGAACACTGAAGCTTTCTTT. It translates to CASGLIRGLNTEAFF.

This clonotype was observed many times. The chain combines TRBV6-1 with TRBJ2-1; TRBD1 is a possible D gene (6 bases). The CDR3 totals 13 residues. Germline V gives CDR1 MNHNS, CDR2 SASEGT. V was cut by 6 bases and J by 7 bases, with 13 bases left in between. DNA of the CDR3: TGTGCCAGCAGCCTACAGGGTTGGAATGAGCAGTTCTTC. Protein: CASSLQGWNEQFF.

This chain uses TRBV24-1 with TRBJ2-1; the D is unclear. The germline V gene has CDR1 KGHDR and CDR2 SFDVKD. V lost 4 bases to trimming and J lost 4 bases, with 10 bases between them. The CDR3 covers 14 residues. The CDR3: CATSEGLPYNEQFF. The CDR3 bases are TGTGCCACCAGTGAGGGTCTACCATACAATGAGCAGTTCTTC.

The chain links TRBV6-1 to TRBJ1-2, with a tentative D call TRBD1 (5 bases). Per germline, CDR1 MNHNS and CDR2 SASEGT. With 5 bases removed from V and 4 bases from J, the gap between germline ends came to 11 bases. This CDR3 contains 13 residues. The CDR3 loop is CASSRDVRYGYTF. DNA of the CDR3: TGTGCCAGCAGTAGGGACGTACGCTATGGCTACACCTTC.

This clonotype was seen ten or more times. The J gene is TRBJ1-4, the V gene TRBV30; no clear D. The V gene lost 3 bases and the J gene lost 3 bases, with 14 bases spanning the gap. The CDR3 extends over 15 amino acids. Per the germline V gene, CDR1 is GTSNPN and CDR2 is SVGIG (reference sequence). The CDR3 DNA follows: TGTGCCTGGAGCCAATCTTTGCTGGCTAATGAAAAACTGTTTTTT. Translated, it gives CAWSQSLLANEKLFF.

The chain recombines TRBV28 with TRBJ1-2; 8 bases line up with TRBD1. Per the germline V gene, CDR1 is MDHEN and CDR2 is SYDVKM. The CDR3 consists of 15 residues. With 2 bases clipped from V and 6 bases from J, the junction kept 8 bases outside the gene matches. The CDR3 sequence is CASSLVTAGGHGYTF. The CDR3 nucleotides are TGTGCCAGCAGTTTAGTCACGGCAGGGGGCCATGGCTACACCTTC.

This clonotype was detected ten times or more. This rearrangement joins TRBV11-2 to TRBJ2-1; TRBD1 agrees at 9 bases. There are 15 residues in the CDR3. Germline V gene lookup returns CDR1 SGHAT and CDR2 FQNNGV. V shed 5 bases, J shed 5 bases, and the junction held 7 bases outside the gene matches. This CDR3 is CASSVQGQGNNEQFF. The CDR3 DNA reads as TGTGCCAGCAGCGTCCAGGGACAGGGCAACAATGAGCAGTTCTTC.

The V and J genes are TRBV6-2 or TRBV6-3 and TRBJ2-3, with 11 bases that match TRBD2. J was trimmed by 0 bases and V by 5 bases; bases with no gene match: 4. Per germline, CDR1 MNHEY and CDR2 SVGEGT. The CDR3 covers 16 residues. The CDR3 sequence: CASSPVAGGSTDTQYF. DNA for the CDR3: TGTGCCAGCAGTCCGGTAGCGGGAGGGAGCACAGATACGCAGTATTTT.

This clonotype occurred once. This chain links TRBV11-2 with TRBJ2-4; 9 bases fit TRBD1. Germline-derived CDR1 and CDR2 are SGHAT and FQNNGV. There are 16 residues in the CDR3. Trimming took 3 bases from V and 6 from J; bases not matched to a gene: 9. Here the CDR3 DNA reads TGTGCCAGCAGCTTTCCGGGACAGGGTTGGGCAAACATTCAGTACTTC. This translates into CASSFPGQGWANIQYF.

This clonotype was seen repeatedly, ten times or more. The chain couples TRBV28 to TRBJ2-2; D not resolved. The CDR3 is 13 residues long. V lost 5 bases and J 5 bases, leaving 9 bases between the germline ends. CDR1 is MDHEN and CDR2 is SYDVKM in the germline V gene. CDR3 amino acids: CASSQQTTGELFF. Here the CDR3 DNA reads TGTGCCAGCAGTCAACAGACTACCGGGGAGCTGTTTTTT.

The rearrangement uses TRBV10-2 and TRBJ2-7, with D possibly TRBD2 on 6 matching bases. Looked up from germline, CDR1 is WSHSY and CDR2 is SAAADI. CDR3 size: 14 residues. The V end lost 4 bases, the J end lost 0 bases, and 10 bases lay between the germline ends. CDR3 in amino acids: CASSAGRSSYEQYF. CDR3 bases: TGCGCCAGCAGTGCGGGGAGGAGCTCCTACGAGCAGTACTTC.

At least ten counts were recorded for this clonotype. The DNA for the CDR3 is TGTGCCAGCAGTTTTGTCGAGCTAACCAATGAGCAGTTCTTC. Translated: CASSFVELTNEQFF. The chain links TRBV28 to TRBJ2-1; no clear D gene. V lost 3 bases and J 6 bases, leaving 12 bases between the germline ends. The CDR3 has 14 residues. In germline, CDR1 is MDHEN, CDR2 SYDVKM.

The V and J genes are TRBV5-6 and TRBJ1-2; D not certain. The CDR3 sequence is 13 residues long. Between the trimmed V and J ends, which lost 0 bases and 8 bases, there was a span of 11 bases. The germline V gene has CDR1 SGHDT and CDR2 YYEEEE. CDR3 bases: TGTGCCAGCAGCTTGGCTACGCCGGGGGGCTACACCTTC. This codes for CASSLATPGGYTF.

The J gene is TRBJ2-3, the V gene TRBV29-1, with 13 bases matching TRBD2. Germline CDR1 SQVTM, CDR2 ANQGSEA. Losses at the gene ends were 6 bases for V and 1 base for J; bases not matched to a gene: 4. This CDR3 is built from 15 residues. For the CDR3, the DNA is TGCAGCGTCGCCGGACTAGCGGGAGGCACAGATACGCAGTATTTT. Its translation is CSVAGLAGGTDTQYF.

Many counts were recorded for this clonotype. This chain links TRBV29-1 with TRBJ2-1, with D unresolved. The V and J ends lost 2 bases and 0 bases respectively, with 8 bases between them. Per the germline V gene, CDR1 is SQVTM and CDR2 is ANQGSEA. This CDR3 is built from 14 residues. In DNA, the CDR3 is TGCAGCGTTGAAAGCGAGTCCTCCTACAATGAGCAGTTCTTC. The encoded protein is CSVESESSYNEQFF.

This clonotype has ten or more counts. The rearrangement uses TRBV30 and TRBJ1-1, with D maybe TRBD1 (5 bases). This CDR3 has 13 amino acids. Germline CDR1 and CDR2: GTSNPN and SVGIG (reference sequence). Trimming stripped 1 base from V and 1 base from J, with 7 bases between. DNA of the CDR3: TGTGCCTGGAGTGACACAGGGAACACTGAAGCTTTCTTT. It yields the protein CAWSDTGNTEAFF. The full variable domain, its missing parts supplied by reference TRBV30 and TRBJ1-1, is SQTIHQWPATLVQPVGSPLSLECTVEGTSNPNLYWYRQAAGRGLQLLFYSVGIGQISSEVPQNLSASRPQDRQFILSSKKLLLSDSGFYLCAWSDTGNTEAFFGQGTRLTVV.

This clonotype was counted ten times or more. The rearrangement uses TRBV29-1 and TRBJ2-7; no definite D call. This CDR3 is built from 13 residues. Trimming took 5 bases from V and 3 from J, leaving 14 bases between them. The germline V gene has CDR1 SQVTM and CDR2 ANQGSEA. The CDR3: CSVPANGDYEQYF. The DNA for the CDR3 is TGCAGCGTTCCGGCCAACGGAGACTACGAGCAGTACTTC.

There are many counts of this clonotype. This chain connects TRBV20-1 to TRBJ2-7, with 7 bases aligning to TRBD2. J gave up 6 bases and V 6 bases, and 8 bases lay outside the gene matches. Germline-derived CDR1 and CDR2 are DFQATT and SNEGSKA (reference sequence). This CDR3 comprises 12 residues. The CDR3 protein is CSAGIAGLEQYF. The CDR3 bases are TGCAGTGCCGGCATAGCGGGTCTCGAGCAGTACTTC.

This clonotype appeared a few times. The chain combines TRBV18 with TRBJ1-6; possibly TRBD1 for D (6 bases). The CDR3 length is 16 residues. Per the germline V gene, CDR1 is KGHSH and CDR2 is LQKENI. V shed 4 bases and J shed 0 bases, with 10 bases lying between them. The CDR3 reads CASSQDRISYNSPLHF. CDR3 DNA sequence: TGTGCCAGCTCACAAGACAGGATCTCCTATAATTCACCCCTCCACTTT.

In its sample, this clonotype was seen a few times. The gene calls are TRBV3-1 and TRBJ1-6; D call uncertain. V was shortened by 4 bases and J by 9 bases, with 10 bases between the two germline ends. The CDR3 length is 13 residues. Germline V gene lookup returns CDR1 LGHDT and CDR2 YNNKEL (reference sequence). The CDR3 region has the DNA TGTGCCAGCAGCCGAGGCCCCGGTTCACCCCTCCACTTT. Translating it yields CASSRGPGSPLHF.

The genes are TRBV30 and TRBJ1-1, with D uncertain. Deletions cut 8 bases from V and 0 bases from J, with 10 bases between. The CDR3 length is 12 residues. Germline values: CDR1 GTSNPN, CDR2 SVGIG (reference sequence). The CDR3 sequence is CAGGRLNTEAFF. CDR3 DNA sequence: TGTGCCGGCGGCAGGCTGAACACTGAAGCTTTCTTT.